The 26 T cell receptor beta chains reported below all come from one sample, sequenced in a study of identical twins. From the 5' RACE reads, TCRdb called clonotypes with MiXCR, one entry per CDR3 protein. Of about 890,000 distinct CDR3 sequences listed, 9% to 15% are singletons. This same sample was also taken into another study, of yellow fever vaccine responses in identical twins.

What was sequenced was PBMCs. These receptors all come from a woman younger than 35 in good health.

This clonotype was observed a few times. V gene TRBV29-1 combines with J gene TRBJ2-3; D ambiguous. The CDR3 has 11 amino acids. V lost 3 bases and J lost 6, with 7 bases in between. The germline gives CDR1 SQVTM, CDR2 ANQGSEA. The CDR3 is CSVDVHDTQYF. The CDR3 coding sequence is TGCAGCGTTGACGTTCATGATACGCAGTATTTT.

A few counts support this clonotype. V usage is TRBV29-1 and J usage is TRBJ2-6; no firm D call. CDR1 and CDR2 from the germline V gene are SQVTM and ANQGSEA. The CDR3 runs 14 residues. The germline V and J ends were trimmed by 2 bases and 0 bases, with 5 bases remaining between them. CDR3 sequence (DNA): TGCAGCGTTGAATTAGCCTCTGGGGCCAACGTCCTGACTTTC. Translated, it gives CSVELASGANVLTF.

The table lists this clonotype with a few counts. The chain uses TRBV18 and TRBJ2-1, with TRBD1 identical over 8 bases. J gave up 6 bases and V 5 bases, and 6 bases lay outside the gene matches. CDR3 size: 14 residues. Germline-derived CDR1 and CDR2 are KGHSH and LQKENI. CDR3 amino acids: CASSEQGVVNEQFF. CDR3 sequence (DNA): TGTGCCAGCTCAGAACAGGGGGTAGTCAATGAGCAGTTCTTC.

Regarding this clonotype: A much bigger clone sits one base away, suggesting this may be a read error. The chain links TRBV12-3 or TRBV12-4 to TRBJ1-6; D perhaps matches TRBD1 (5 bases). This CDR3 comprises 15 residues. CDR3 coding DNA: TGTGCCAGCAGTTATGGGGGTCTCTATAATTCACCCCTCCCCTTT. Its protein product is CASSYGGLYNSPLPF.

This clonotype was detected a few times. The CDR3 sequence is CSASFDIDQPQHF. CDR3 in DNA: TGCAGTGCTAGTTTTGATATAGATCAGCCCCAGCATTTT. The chain carries TRBV20-1 and TRBJ1-5; no clear D. V lost 3 bases, J lost 5 bases, and 11 bases lay in between. This CDR3 contains 13 residues. From germline, CDR1 is DFQATT and CDR2 SNEGSKA (reference sequence).

The V gene is TRBV2, the J gene TRBJ1-6, with 10 positions matching TRBD1. Germline V gene lookup returns CDR1 SNHLY and CDR2 FYNNEI. J was trimmed by 5 bases and V by 7 bases; bases with no gene match: 5. The CDR3 has 15 residues. CDR3 DNA sequence: TGTGCCAGCACTGGACAGGGGGGTAATAATTCACCCCTCCACTTT. Translation: CASTGQGGNNSPLHF.

This clonotype was recorded a few times. This chain uses TRBV5-1 with TRBJ2-1; TRBD2 aligns across 12 bases. The CDR3 contains 19 residues. Germline CDR1 reads SGHRS; CDR2 reads YFSETQ. After removal of 4 bases from V and 6 bases from J, the junction contained 17 bases not matched to a gene. The CDR3: CASSPPRGGASGGANEQFF. The CDR3 DNA sequence: TGCGCCAGCAGCCCCCCCCGTGGAGGGGCTAGCGGGGGGGCCAATGAGCAGTTCTTC.

The chain links TRBV27 to TRBJ2-7; 7 bases agree with TRBD2. With 7 bases clipped from V and 7 bases from J, the junction kept 16 bases outside the gene matches. This CDR3 is built from 15 residues. CDR1 is MNHEY, CDR2 SMNVEV, per germline (reference sequence). CDR3 in DNA: TGTGCCAGCATGGTCCGGGGGGACCCGCCCCGGGAGCAGTACTTC. Its translation is CASMVRGDPPREQYF.

This clonotype was seen only a few times. The CDR3 bases are TGTGCCATCAGTGATCTAGCGGGGGGGTCAGATACGCAGTATTTT. Translated: CAISDLAGGSDTQYF. The chain joins TRBV10-3 to TRBJ2-3, with 12 bases aligning to TRBD2. Germline CDR1 and CDR2: ENHRY and SYGVKD. This CDR3 is 15 amino acids long. The V and J ends lost 3 bases and 4 bases, in that order; junction bases with no gene match: 2.

This clonotype was seen at least ten times. This chain links TRBV29-1 with TRBJ2-5; possible D gene TRBD2, 6 bases. Germline lookup yields CDR1 SQVTM and CDR2 ANQGSEA. The CDR3 extends over 11 amino acids. Trimming cost V 4 bases and J 3 bases, with 6 bases left between them. The CDR3 coding sequence is TGCAGCGTTGGGGGGGAAGAGACCCAGTACTTC. Its protein is CSVGGEETQYF.

This clonotype was counted a few times. The genes are TRBV6-1 and TRBJ1-1; D gene uncertain. Germline-derived CDR1 and CDR2 are MNHNS and SASEGT. CDR3 size: 15 residues. V lost 1 base and J lost 3, with 12 bases in between. CDR3 residues: CASSEGSRRYTEAFF. As DNA, the CDR3 is TGTGCCAGCAGTGAAGGGAGCAGGAGGTACACTGAAGCTTTCTTT.

The chain joins TRBV14 to TRBJ1-1; 8 bases line up with TRBD1. CDR3 length: 17 amino acids. CDR1 SGHDN and CDR2 FVKESK come from the germline V gene. V lost 1 base and J lost 3; bases outside the gene matches: 10. The CDR3 bases are TGTGCCAGCAGCCAAGTTAGCAGGGGGCGCGTCGACACTGAAGCTTTCTTT. This encodes CASSQVSRGRVDTEAFF.

This clonotype was detected a few times. The chain is built from TRBV5-1 and TRBJ1-1; a weak D match, TRBD1 (5 bases). This CDR3 spans 13 amino acids. Germline-derived CDR1 and CDR2 are SGHRS and YFSETQ. Trimming took 4 bases from V and 8 from J, leaving 15 bases between them. CDR3 sequence: CASSGGGFGEAFF. The CDR3 region has the DNA TGCGCCAGCAGCGGTGGGGGGTTCGGAGAAGCTTTCTTT.

A few counts support this clonotype. The chain recombines TRBV29-1 with TRBJ1-1; 7 positions agree with TRBD1. The CDR3 runs to 13 residues. Germline V gives CDR1 SQVTM, CDR2 ANQGSEA. V lost 6 bases, J lost 1 base, and 5 bases stayed unmatched. CDR3 DNA sequence: TGCAGCGTGAGACGGACAGGGAACACTGAAGCTTTCTTT. Protein sequence: CSVRRTGNTEAFF.

This clonotype occurred a few times. This chain uses TRBV27 with TRBJ2-7; D is unresolved. Germline values: CDR1 MNHEY, CDR2 SMNVEV (reference sequence). The V gene lost 4 bases and the J gene lost 4 bases, with 5 bases spanning the gap. CDR3 size: 11 residues. CDR3 loop: CASSWIYEQYF. CDR3 DNA: TGTGCCAGCAGTTGGATTTACGAGCAGTACTTC.

This clonotype has at least ten counts. The V gene is TRBV7-8, the J gene TRBJ1-5, with D possibly matching TRBD1 (6 bases). CDR3 length: 15 residues. Trimming left V 5 bases short and J 5 bases short, with 16 bases between. Germline CDR1 is SGHVS and CDR2 is FQNEAQ. This chain's CDR3 is CASSTGTREYQPQHF. In DNA, the CDR3 is TGTGCCAGCAGCACTGGGACACGGGAATATCAGCCCCAGCATTTT.

This clonotype was found a few times. V is TRBV12-3 or TRBV12-4 and J is TRBJ2-2; 11 nucleotides align to TRBD2. Trimming at V came to 6 bases and at J to 6 bases, leaving 3 bases not matched to a gene. This CDR3 contains 14 residues. In DNA form, the CDR3 reads TGTGCCAGCAGCGTACTAGCGGGAGCCGGGGAGCTGTTTTTT. As protein: CASSVLAGAGELFF.

The chain has TRBV20-1 and TRBJ2-5; 9 nucleotides align to TRBD2. The CDR3 totals 15 residues. The J segment lost 4 bases and the V segment lost 6 bases, leaving 12 bases of the junction unmatched. Looked up from germline, CDR1 is DFQATT and CDR2 is SNEGSKA (reference sequence). The CDR3, as DNA: TGCAGTGCGGATGTGGGGGCAGCGGGAGGAGAGACCCAGTACTTC. Amino acids: CSADVGAAGGETQYF.

J is TRBJ2-1 and V is TRBV7-2; TRBD2 matches 7 bases. Germline loops: CDR1 SGHTA, CDR2 FQGNSA. The J segment lost 0 bases and the V segment lost 0 bases, leaving 17 bases of the junction unmatched. The CDR3 is 21 residues long. CDR3 loop: CASSLAPGRRRLADSYNEQFF. DNA of the CDR3: TGTGCCAGCAGCTTAGCACCGGGCCGGCGTCGGCTAGCGGACTCCTACAATGAGCAGTTCTTC. The complete variable domain, with remaining parts taken from reference TRBV7-2 and TRBJ2-1, reads GAGVSQSPSNKVTEKGKDVELRCDPISGHTALYWYRQSLGQGLEFLIYFQGNSAPDKSGLPSDRFSAERTGGSVSTLTIQRTQQEDSAVYLCASSLAPGRRRLADSYNEQFFGPGTRLTVL.

The V call is TRBV5-4, the J call TRBJ2-7, with 7 bases fitting TRBD2. This CDR3 comprises 17 residues. After removal of 4 bases from V and 3 bases from J, the junction contained 16 bases not matched to a gene. Germline assignment: CDR1 SGHNT and CDR2 YYREEE (reference sequence). The CDR3 here is CASSPWGSPGLNYEQYF. Written as DNA, the CDR3 is TGTGCCAGCAGCCCTTGGGGTTCCCCGGGACTAAACTACGAGCAGTACTTC. Full variable domain (missing parts from reference TRBV5-4 and TRBJ2-7): ETGVTQSPTHLIKTRGQQVTLRCSSQSGHNTVSWYQQALGQGPQFIFQYYREEENGRGNFPPRFSGLQFPNYSSELNVNALELDDSALYLCASSPWGSPGLNYEQYFGPGTRLTVT.

This clonotype was counted ten times or more. The V call is TRBV10-3, the J call TRBJ2-7; D call uncertain. The germline CDR1 and CDR2 sequences are ENHRY and SYGVKD. The CDR3 totals 16 residues. V lost 0 bases and J 1 base, leaving 13 bases between the germline ends. In DNA form, the CDR3 reads TGTGCCATCAGTGAGTCTTCCGGAGTCGGGTCCTACGAGCAGTACTTC. Its translation: CAISESSGVGSYEQYF.

This clonotype has a handful of counts. The chain couples TRBV6-1 to TRBJ2-5; no firm D call. V lost 7 bases to trimming and J lost 4 bases, with 16 bases between them. This CDR3 region has 14 residues. Germline lookup yields CDR1 MNHNS and CDR2 SASEGT. The CDR3 DNA is TGTGCCAGCACCGACTGGTCCCCGGGAGAGACCCAGTACTTC. Its translation: CASTDWSPGETQYF.

V gene TRBV7-6 combines with J gene TRBJ2-1, with a tentative D call TRBD2 (6 bases). V shed 0 bases and J shed 0 bases, with 15 bases lying between them. The CDR3 has 18 residues. Per germline, CDR1 SGHVS and CDR2 FNYEAQ. The CDR3 nucleotides are TGTGCCAGCAGCTTAGCGGCCAGGACTACGAGCTCCTACAATGAGCAGTTCTTC. This encodes CASSLAARTTSSYNEQFF.

In its sample, this clonotype was seen a few times. The chain employs TRBV12-3 or TRBV12-4 and TRBJ2-6; D is unresolved. The CDR3 runs 17 residues. Trimming removed 5 bases at V and 0 bases at J, with 14 bases between. CDR3 bases: TGTGCCAGCAGTGCCAGTAATTGGAACTCTGGGGCCAACGTCCTGACTTTC. Translated, it gives CASSASNWNSGANVLTF.

This sequence joins TRBV20-1 and TRBJ2-3, with 10 nucleotides matching TRBD2. The germline V gene encodes CDR1 DFQATT and CDR2 SNEGSKA (reference sequence). V was clipped by 2 bases and J by 7 bases; unmatched bases: 12. This CDR3 spans 16 amino acids. DNA of the CDR3: TGCAGTGCTAGAACCCAAGCGGGGGGGTCCCCCAATACGCAGTATTTT. It specifies CSARTQAGGSPNTQYF.

The chain has TRBV6-1 and TRBJ1-1, with TRBD1 matching 9 bases. V was pared by 5 bases and J by 1 base, with 5 bases of the junction left unmatched. Germline V lookup: CDR1 MNHNS, CDR2 SASEGT. The CDR3 contains 15 residues. The CDR3 loop is CASSLTDRGNTEAFF. Written as DNA, the CDR3 is TGTGCCAGCAGTCTGACGGACAGGGGGAACACTGAAGCTTTCTTT.